One sample yielded the 19 T cell receptor beta chains listed below, sequenced in a study of blood T cell repertoires in COVID-19. Repertoires were generated with immunoSEQ multiplex PCR, while TCRdb's copy carries only in-frame clones and drops some. The sample has tens of thousands of clones; around nine tenths are singletons. The source material was peripheral blood. The receptors were gathered from a man aged 65 to 85 with acute or convalescent COVID-19.

This chain connects TRBV19 to TRBJ1-5; 7 bases map to TRBD1. This CDR3 comprises 15 residues. Per the germline V gene, CDR1 is LNHDA and CDR2 is SQIVND (reference sequence). V was pared by 5 bases and J by 5 bases, with 9 bases of the junction left unmatched. CDR3 residues: CASSPFTGEYQPQHF. The CDR3 DNA sequence: TGTGCCAGTAGTCCGTTCACAGGGGAATATCAGCCCCAGCATTTT.

The chain links TRBV7-9 to TRBJ2-7; 10 bases align to TRBD2. Germline V gene data show CDR1 as SEHNR and CDR2 as FQNEAQ (reference sequence). V lost 4 bases and J lost 0; bases outside the gene matches: 6. There are 16 residues in the CDR3. In DNA form, the CDR3 reads TGTGCCAGCAGCTCAATAAGACTAGCGGGCTCCTACGAGCAGTACTTC. This codes for CASSSIRLAGSYEQYF.

This chain uses TRBV15 with TRBJ1-2; TRBD1 might be the D (6 bases). Germline V lookup: CDR1 LNHNV, CDR2 YYDKDF (reference sequence). The V end was cut by 3 bases, the J end by 2 bases, with 13 bases between. The CDR3 covers 15 residues. CDR3: CATSRGGAQNYGYTF. The CDR3 DNA reads TGTGCCACCAGCAGGGGGGGGGCCCAGAACTATGGCTACACCTTC.

The chain has TRBV5-1 and TRBJ2-3; D call uncertain. The CDR3 spans 14 residues. V gave up 2 bases and J gave up 1 base, with 8 bases separating them. CDR1 and CDR2 from the germline V gene are SGHRS and YFSETQ. The CDR3 coding sequence is TGCGCCAGCAGCTTAACCCGGGGCACAGATACGCAGTATTTT. The encoded protein is CASSLTRGTDTQYF.

This clone was observed a few times. The gene calls are TRBV5-1 and TRBJ2-7; tentative D call: TRBD2 (6 bases). Germline V CDR1 and CDR2: SGHRS, YFSETQ. Between the trimmed V and J ends, which lost 1 base and 3 bases, there was a span of 14 bases. The CDR3 extends over 15 amino acids. CDR3 region: CASSLMGQGGYEQYF. CDR3 nucleotides: TGCGCCAGCAGCTTGATGGGCCAGGGAGGCTACGAGCAGTACTTC.

J is TRBJ1-1 and V is TRBV5-6; D not certain. The CDR3 runs to 13 residues. The germline gives CDR1 SGHDT, CDR2 YYEEEE. The V end lost 0 bases, the J end lost 1 base, and 4 bases lay between the germline ends. The CDR3, as DNA: TGTGCCAGCAGCTTGGACACGAACACTGAAGCTTTCTTT. This translates into CASSLDTNTEAFF.

This chain connects TRBV25-1 to TRBJ1-5; D gene unclear. The CDR3 sequence is 12 residues long. V lost 3 bases and J 6 bases, leaving 6 bases between the germline ends. Germline CDR1 and CDR2: MGHDK and SYGVNS. CDR3 coding DNA: TGTGCCAGCAGTGATGGAGTTCAGCCCCAGCATTTT. The encoded protein is CASSDGVQPQHF.

In its sample, this clone was seen a few times. The chain recombines TRBV7-2 with TRBJ2-7, with a weak D call TRBD2 (7 bases). Germline CDR1 reads SGHTA; CDR2 reads FQGNSA. The ends were cut back, 1 base at V and 3 bases at J, with 13 bases in the middle. The CDR3 extends over 15 amino acids. The CDR3 nucleotides are TGTGCCAGCAGCTTAGGGCGGGGGCTGGTCTACGAGCAGTACTTC. Its protein product is CASSLGRGLVYEQYF.

The V and J genes are TRBV28 and TRBJ2-7; tentative D call: TRBD1 (6 bases). V was shortened by 6 bases and J by 2 bases, with 17 bases between the two germline ends. The CDR3 runs to 15 residues. Germline V gene lookup returns CDR1 MDHEN and CDR2 SYDVKM. This chain's CDR3 is CASSPSPDRPYEQYF. The CDR3 DNA reads TGTGCCAGCAGCCCGTCCCCGGACAGACCCTACGAGCAGTACTTC. The complete variable domain, with remaining parts taken from reference TRBV28 and TRBJ2-7, reads DVKVTQSSRYLVKRTGEKVFLECVQDMDHENMFWYRQDPGLGLRLIYFSYDVKMKEKGDIPEGYSVSREKKERFSLILESASTNQTSMYLCASSPSPDRPYEQYFGPGTRLTVT.

The chain uses TRBV6-5 and TRBJ2-7, with 9 bases fitting TRBD1. Germline CDR1 reads MNHEY; CDR2 reads SVGAGI. CDR3 length equals 13 residues. The ends lost 5 bases at V and 6 bases at J; junction bases unmatched: 5. This CDR3 reads CASSMDRGGEQYF. In nucleotides, the CDR3 is TGTGCCAGCAGTATGGACAGGGGAGGCGAGCAGTACTTC.

In its sample, this clone was seen a few times. The rearrangement uses TRBV5-1 and TRBJ2-7; 9 bases are a match to TRBD2. The J segment lost 7 bases and the V segment lost 1 base, leaving 9 bases of the junction unmatched. This CDR3 spans 15 amino acids. The germline CDR1 and CDR2 sequences are SGHRS and YFSETQ. CDR3 sequence reads: CASSLSAGGPGEQYF. The DNA for the CDR3 is TGCGCCAGCAGCTTGTCGGCGGGAGGGCCCGGAGAGCAGTACTTC.

The J gene is TRBJ1-1, the V gene TRBV12-3 or TRBV12-4; D not resolved. Trimming left V 8 bases short and J 4 bases short, with 14 bases between. CDR3 length: 13 amino acids. The CDR3 DNA is TGTGCCAGCCGTTCGGGGTGGACCACTGAAGCTTTCTTT. This sequence encodes CASRSGWTTEAFF.

The chain combines TRBV5-4 with TRBJ2-1, with D possibly being TRBD2 (7 bases). CDR3 size: 14 residues. V lost 4 bases and J 9 bases, leaving 17 bases between the germline ends. From germline, CDR1 is SGHNT and CDR2 YYREEE (reference sequence). CDR3 bases: TGTGCCAGCAGCAAGGGGGGCGGGAGTGGTGAGCAGTTCTTC. Translated: CASSKGGGSGEQFF. Drawing the rest from reference TRBV5-4 and TRBJ2-1, the complete variable domain is ETGVTQSPTHLIKTRGQQVTLRCSSQSGHNTVSWYQQALGQGPQFIFQYYREEENGRGNFPPRFSGLQFPNYSSELNVNALELDDSALYLCASSKGGGSGEQFFGPGTRLTVL.

This clone has just one count. The V call is TRBV28, the J call TRBJ2-3; 8 bases agree with TRBD2. After removal of 6 bases from V and 0 bases from J, the junction contained 5 bases not matched to a gene. This CDR3 is built from 15 residues. Germline loops: CDR1 MDHEN, CDR2 SYDVKM. CDR3: CASSPGTRSTDTQYF. In DNA form, the CDR3 reads TGTGCCAGCAGCCCCGGGACTAGAAGCACAGATACGCAGTATTTT.

This clone was recorded a few times. CDR3 amino acids: CASSSGGQGGYTF. In DNA, the CDR3 is TGTGCCAGCAGTTCTGGGGGACAGGGTGGCTACACCTTC. J is TRBJ1-2 and V is TRBV6-5, with 9 bases aligning to TRBD1. Germline loops: CDR1 MNHEY, CDR2 SVGAGI. After removal of 4 bases from V and 7 bases from J, the junction contained 4 bases not matched to a gene. The CDR3 has 13 amino acids.

This clone was detected a few times. V usage is TRBV7-8 and J usage is TRBJ1-5; a possible D gene is TRBD1 (6 bases). The V end lost 8 bases, the J end lost 3 bases, and 17 bases lay between the germline ends. CDR1 is SGHVS, CDR2 FQNEAQ, per germline. The CDR3 totals 15 residues. The CDR3 is CASGRSGTHNQPQHF. The CDR3 nucleotides are TGTGCCAGCGGACGTTCCGGGACACACAATCAGCCCCAGCATTTT. Looking up the rest from reference TRBV7-8 and TRBJ1-5 gives the full variable domain: GAGVSQSPRYKVAKRGQDVALRCDPISGHVSLFWYQQALGQGPEFLTYFQNEAQLDKSGLPSDRFFAERPEGSVSTLKIQRTQQEDSAVYLCASGRSGTHNQPQHFGDGTRLSIL.

V is TRBV19 and J is TRBJ1-2; D is ambiguous. Trimming shortened V by 2 bases and J by 4 bases, and 8 bases separated the two germline ends. Germline V gives CDR1 LNHDA, CDR2 SQIVND (reference sequence). This CDR3 has 13 residues. CDR3 in DNA: TGTGCCAGTAGTATACCCGTTCTCTATGGCTACACCTTC. Residues: CASSIPVLYGYTF. Looking up the rest from reference TRBV19 and TRBJ1-2 gives the full variable domain: DGGITQSPKYLFRKEGQNVTLSCEQNLNHDAMYWYRQDPGQGLRLIYYSQIVNDFQKGDIAEGYSVSREKKESFPLTVTSAQKNPTAFYLCASSIPVLYGYTFGSGTRLTVV.

The chain is built from TRBV6-1 and TRBJ2-7; weak D call: TRBD2 (5 bases). This CDR3 region has 13 residues. V lost 3 bases and J 3 bases, leaving 9 bases between the germline ends. CDR1 and CDR2 from the germline V gene are MNHNS and SASEGT. CDR3 region: CASSERAVYEQYF. CDR3 bases: TGTGCCAGCAGTGAGAGGGCAGTCTACGAGCAGTACTTC.

The J gene is TRBJ2-7, the V gene TRBV5-4, with a tentative D call TRBD1 (6 bases). Germline V CDR1 and CDR2: SGHNT, YYREEE (reference sequence). V lost 2 bases to trimming and J lost 4 bases, with 22 bases between them. This CDR3 spans 17 amino acids. The CDR3 coding sequence is TGTGCCAGCAGCTTTTCTCCCGGACCCGGGACAAGTTACGAGCAGTACTTC. It specifies CASSFSPGPGTSYEQYF.